The present TCR beta chain was sequenced within a study of T-cell memory formation after mild COVID-19. Turning to the study itself: TCR clusters were mostly confined to one donor each. Study-wide points: Pre-infection memory showed some responding clones, and this suggested that cross-reactive memory joined. CD4+ clones that contracted lay mainly in CM and EM; CD8+ ones lay in EMRA.

This clonotype was found a few times. The antigen remains unidentified. TCRalpha and TCRbeta libraries used 5'RACE with constant-segment primers and UMIs. TCRdb reprocessed the 5' RACE reads with MiXCR, giving one entry per CDR3 protein. The table has about 440,000 distinct CDR3 sequences, roughly 20% seen once. The CDR3 contains 13 residues. Germline V gene data show CDR1 as MGHDK and CDR2 as SYGVNS. Trimming at V came to 8 bases and at J to 0 bases, leaving 3 bases not matched to a gene. The V call is TRBV25-1, the J call TRBJ1-2; TRBD1 aligns across 7 bases. The sequence came from an adult woman who had mild COVID-19 (a few samples of this study predate the infection). Cell type and time point are not known. The sample comprised PBMCs or a T cell subset sorted from them (not recorded which). As DNA, the CDR3 is TGTGCCAGCGGAGGACAGGCTAACTATGGCTACACCTTC. Protein: CASGGQANYGYTF.